The 21 T cell receptor beta chains presented below share a single source sample, sequenced in a study of CD8+ T cells in alopecia areata. Treatment denoted: oral pan-JAK inhibitor, 5-10 mg twice daily. Individuals with alopecia areata gave both lesional scalp punch biopsies and peripheral blood for collection. The authors extracted RNA and reverse transcribed it into cDNA as the sequencing template. Sequencing was performed with immunoSEQ multiplex PCR; in TCRdb, only in-frame clones are kept and a portion is missing. The table shows under 20,000 clones, with about 60% occurring only once. This specimen consisted of skin, obtained at week 4, from a patient treated with tofacitinib. These receptors were collected from a human donor with alopecia areata.

The chain couples TRBV7-8 to TRBJ1-2; a weak D match, TRBD1 (6 bases). The CDR3 is 15 residues long. The V end was cut by 5 bases, the J end by 0 bases, with 13 bases between. Germline CDR1 reads SGHVS; CDR2 reads FQNEAQ. CDR3 region: CASSQQGRTNYGYTF. CDR3 in DNA: TGTGCCAGCAGCCAACAGGGACGGACTAACTATGGCTACACCTTC.

This chain connects TRBV7-9 to TRBJ1-2, with D uncertain. Trimming removed 4 bases from V and 4 bases from J, with 10 bases in between. Looked up from germline, CDR1 is SEHNR and CDR2 is FQNEAQ (reference sequence). This CDR3 has 13 residues. The CDR3 DNA follows: TGTGCCAGCAGCTCCAGCGGACTCTATGGCTACACCTTC. Protein product: CASSSSGLYGYTF.

The V and J genes are TRBV4-1 and TRBJ1-4; a possible D gene is TRBD1 (5 bases). CDR3 length equals 17 residues. The germline gives CDR1 MGHRA, CDR2 YSYEKL. V was cut by 2 bases and J by 0 bases, with 13 bases left in between. CDR3 bases: TGCGCCAGCAGCCAAATTAACAGGTTTGCAACTAATGAAAAACTGTTTTTT. Encoded protein: CASSQINRFATNEKLFF.

This rearrangement joins TRBV7-6 to TRBJ1-1; no reliable D call. CDR3 length: 16 amino acids. The V end was cut by 1 base, the J end by 0 bases, with 12 bases between. Germline V gene sequence: CDR1 SGHVS, CDR2 FNYEAQ. CDR3 amino acids: CASSLVSGIMNTEAFF. In DNA form, the CDR3 reads TGTGCCAGCAGCTTAGTTTCAGGAATCATGAACACTGAAGCTTTCTTT.

The chain has TRBV7-2 and TRBJ1-4; TRBD1 matches at 9 bases. Germline CDR1 reads SGHTA; CDR2 reads FQGNSA. The CDR3 extends over 13 amino acids. With V trimmed by 5 bases and J by 8 bases, 3 bases remained unmatched. The CDR3 DNA reads as TGTGCCAGCAGCAGACAGGGGGAAGAAAAACTGTTTTTT. It yields the protein CASSRQGEEKLFF.

The V call is TRBV15, the J call TRBJ1-3, with no clear D. Germline CDR1 LNHNV, CDR2 YYDKDF (reference sequence). The CDR3 loop spans 14 amino acids. V shed 0 bases and J shed 0 bases, with 3 bases lying between them. The CDR3 sequence is CATSRDYSGNTIYF. The CDR3 DNA reads as TGTGCCACCAGCAGAGACTACTCTGGAAACACCATATATTTT.

V usage is TRBV28 and J usage is TRBJ1-5; the D is unclear. The CDR3 loop spans 16 amino acids. The V gene's germline CDR1 is MDHEN and CDR2 SYDVKM. The V end was cut by 5 bases, the J end by 2 bases, with 16 bases between. This CDR3 reads CASSPTYLGGNQPQHF. In DNA form, the CDR3 reads TGTGCCAGCAGTCCGACCTACCTAGGCGGCAATCAGCCCCAGCATTTT. Looking up the rest from reference TRBV28 and TRBJ1-5 gives the full variable domain: DVKVTQSSRYLVKRTGEKVFLECVQDMDHENMFWYRQDPGLGLRLIYFSYDVKMKEKGDIPEGYSVSREKKERFSLILESASTNQTSMYLCASSPTYLGGNQPQHFGDGTRLSIL.

CDR3 nucleotides: TGCGCCAGCAGCTTGGGGACTAGCGGGGGACGAGATACGCAGTATTTT. Protein product: CASSLGTSGGRDTQYF. This chain joins TRBV5-1 and TRBJ2-3; 13 bases fit TRBD2. Germline V gene sequence: CDR1 SGHRS, CDR2 YFSETQ. The CDR3 consists of 16 residues. V was clipped by 0 bases and J by 5 bases; unmatched bases: 3.

The gene calls are TRBV28 and TRBJ2-7, with D possibly being TRBD2 (5 bases). Germline V gene lookup returns CDR1 MDHEN and CDR2 SYDVKM. V lost 3 bases to trimming and J lost 1 base, with 13 bases between them. The CDR3 has 15 residues. CDR3 protein: CASSFVLAESYEQYF. The CDR3 nucleotides are TGTGCCAGCAGTTTTGTCCTAGCAGAGTCCTACGAGCAGTACTTC.

The chain uses TRBV6-6 and TRBJ1-5; D is possibly TRBD1 (5 bases). Per germline, CDR1 MNHNY and CDR2 SVGAGI (reference sequence). The V gene lost 2 bases and the J gene lost 7 bases, with 6 bases spanning the gap. The CDR3 extends over 12 amino acids. CDR3 loop: CASSYGDQPQHF. The CDR3, as DNA: TGTGCCAGCAGTTACGGGGACCAGCCCCAGCATTTT.

This clone was detected only a few times. The J gene is TRBJ2-5, the V gene TRBV7-2; D not resolved. Per the germline V gene, CDR1 is SGHTA and CDR2 is FQGNSA. This CDR3 has 13 residues. V lost 2 bases, J lost 5 bases, and 9 bases lay in between. CDR3 amino acids: CASSLLGMETQYF. The CDR3 DNA reads as TGTGCCAGCAGCTTATTGGGCATGGAGACCCAGTACTTC.

In this sample, this clone turned up a few times. This chain uses TRBV6-5 with TRBJ2-3, with D perhaps matching TRBD1 or TRBD2 (6 bases each). The germline CDR1 and CDR2 sequences are MNHEY and SVGAGI. Trimming took 2 bases from V and 4 from J, leaving 10 bases between them. The CDR3 has 14 residues. Here the CDR3 reads CASSYRGRADTQYF. As DNA, the CDR3 is TGTGCCAGCAGTTACCGGGGGCGGGCAGATACGCAGTATTTT.

This clone came up once. The chain combines TRBV7-9 with TRBJ2-1; 8 bases fit TRBD1. After removal of 5 bases from V and 4 bases from J, the junction contained 13 bases not matched to a gene. This CDR3 comprises 17 residues. Germline V lookup: CDR1 SEHNR, CDR2 FQNEAQ (reference sequence). Here the CDR3 reads CASSTTSQGAGYNEQFF. The CDR3 DNA reads as TGTGCCAGCAGCACCACGAGTCAGGGGGCCGGTTACAATGAGCAGTTCTTC.

The CDR3 is CASSRDSGTDTQYF. CDR3 DNA: TGCGCCAGCAGTCGGGACTCGGGCACAGATACGCAGTATTTT. The V gene is TRBV5-1, the J gene TRBJ2-3; D might be TRBD2 (6 bases). The CDR3 loop spans 14 amino acids. V was pared by 5 bases and J by 1 base, with 11 bases between. Germline values: CDR1 SGHRS, CDR2 YFSETQ.

This clone was detected a few times. This sequence joins TRBV6-6 and TRBJ2-1; 8 bases map to TRBD2. After removal of 6 bases from V and 10 bases from J, the junction contained 14 bases not matched to a gene. The germline V gene has CDR1 MNHNY and CDR2 SVGAGI (reference sequence). This CDR3 contains 15 residues. The CDR3 sequence: CASRIAVIAGNEQFF. CDR3 coding DNA: TGTGCCAGCAGGATCGCCGTAATAGCGGGGAACGAGCAGTTCTTC.

The chain combines TRBV30 with TRBJ1-1; 7 bases align to TRBD1. Germline CDR1 is GTSNPN and CDR2 is SVGIG (reference sequence). The CDR3 totals 13 residues. The V and J ends lost 2 bases and 3 bases, in that order; junction bases with no gene match: 3. This chain's CDR3 is CAWSKGAYTEAFF. CDR3 DNA sequence: TGTGCCTGGAGTAAGGGGGCTTACACTGAAGCTTTCTTT.

This rearrangement joins TRBV27 to TRBJ1-5; maybe TRBD1 (6 bases). V lost 3 bases and J 7 bases, leaving 25 bases between the germline ends. CDR1 is MNHEY and CDR2 is SMNVEV in the germline V gene (reference sequence). CDR3 length: 18 amino acids. CDR3 region: CASSFRGHRVPGDQPQHF. The CDR3 bases are TGTGCCAGCAGTTTTAGGGGCCACAGGGTACCGGGTGACCAGCCCCAGCATTTT.

Relative to its sample, this clone is medium-sized. This rearrangement joins TRBV18 to TRBJ2-7; 7 nucleotides align to TRBD1. The trim removed 3 bases at V and 5 bases at J, leaving 13 bases unmatched. Per the germline V gene, CDR1 is KGHSH and CDR2 is LQKENI. The CDR3 consists of 16 residues. CDR3 sequence reads: CASSPKPPTGPHEQYF. The CDR3 bases are TGTGCCAGCTCACCGAAACCACCGACAGGGCCACACGAGCAGTACTTC.

This sequence joins TRBV4-1 and TRBJ2-6; maybe TRBD1 (5 bases). CDR1 and CDR2 from the germline V gene are MGHRA and YSYEKL. V lost 1 base and J 1 base, leaving 8 bases between the germline ends. The CDR3 sequence is 16 residues long. CDR3 coding DNA: TGCGCCAGCAGCCAAGCGCCAGGGTCTGGGGCCAACGTCCTGACTTTC. It translates to CASSQAPGSGANVLTF.

The V gene is TRBV27, the J gene TRBJ2-1; 7 bases line up with TRBD2. Trimming took 6 bases from V and 1 from J; bases not matched to a gene: 9. Per the germline V gene, CDR1 is MNHEY and CDR2 is SMNVEV (reference sequence). This CDR3 comprises 16 residues. For the CDR3, the DNA is TGTGCCAGCAGCCTTATCTCGGGAGGATCCTACAATGAGCAGTTCTTC. Amino acid sequence: CASSLISGGSYNEQFF.

Of note for this clone: Germline and junction disagree at one end, which may indicate a read error. The genes are TRBV6-1 and TRBJ2-2; 8 nucleotides agree with TRBD1. There are 18 residues in the CDR3. Germline V gene lookup returns CDR1 MNHNS and CDR2 SASEGT. This CDR3 reads CAISEGGRGRRVTGELFF. The CDR3 DNA reads as TGTGCCATCAGTGAAGGTGGCAGGGGGCGCCGAGTAACCGGGGAGCTGTTTTTT.